Here is one TCR beta chain with its context. The antigen is undetermined. Thawed PBMCs were FACS-sorted into unstimulated CD4+CD25+CD127- regulatory T cells, CD4+CD25- non-regulatory cells, CD4 and CD8 cells. Clones were read by immunoSEQ multiplex PCR, and TCRdb kept only the in-frame ones, dropping some. Among hundreds of thousands of clones listed, 80% to 85% were seen once. Per the germline V gene, CDR1 is SGHRS and CDR2 is YFSETQ. Trimming took 0 bases from V and 5 from J, leaving 14 bases between them. CDR3 length: 15 amino acids. This record belongs to a study of Tregs in tolerant kidney transplant recipients. Study-level results: Expanding Tregs on activated donor B cells appeared to best identify donor-specific TCRbeta clones. Biological reproducibility was not directly addressed in this study. The small number of patients limits these findings pending further validation.

This chain connects TRBV5-1 to TRBJ1-2; D not certain. The sequenced sample was CD4+ T cells from blood. This sequence was found in a human donor in good health. CDR3 amino acids: CASSLEGREWYGYTF. The CDR3 nucleotides are TGCGCCAGCAGCTTGGAAGGACGGGAATGGTATGGCTACACCTTC.